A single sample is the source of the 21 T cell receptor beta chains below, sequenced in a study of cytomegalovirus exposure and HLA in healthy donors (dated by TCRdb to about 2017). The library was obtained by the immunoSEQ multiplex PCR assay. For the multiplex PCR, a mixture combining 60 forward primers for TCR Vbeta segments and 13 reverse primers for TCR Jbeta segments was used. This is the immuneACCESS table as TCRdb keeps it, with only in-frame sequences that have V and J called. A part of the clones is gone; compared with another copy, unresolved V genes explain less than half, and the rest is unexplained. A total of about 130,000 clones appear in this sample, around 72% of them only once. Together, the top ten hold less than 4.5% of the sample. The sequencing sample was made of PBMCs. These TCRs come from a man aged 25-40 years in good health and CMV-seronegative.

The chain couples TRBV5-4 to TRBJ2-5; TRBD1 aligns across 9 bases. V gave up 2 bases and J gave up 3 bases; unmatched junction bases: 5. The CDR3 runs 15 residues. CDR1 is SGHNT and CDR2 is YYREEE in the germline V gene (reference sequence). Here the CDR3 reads CASSFTGGAKETQYF. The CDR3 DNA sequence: TGTGCCAGCAGCTTTACAGGGGGCGCAAAAGAGACCCAGTACTTC.

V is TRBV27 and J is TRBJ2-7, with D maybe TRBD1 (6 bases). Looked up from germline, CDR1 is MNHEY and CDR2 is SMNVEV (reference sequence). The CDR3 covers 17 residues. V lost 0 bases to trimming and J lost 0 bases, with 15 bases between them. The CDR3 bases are TGTGCCAGCAGTTTATCCCCTCGGACAGAAAGCTCCTACGAGCAGTACTTC. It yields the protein CASSLSPRTESSYEQYF.

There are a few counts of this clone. The DNA of the CDR3 is TGTGCCAGCAGCTTAAGGGACAGCAGCTCCTATAATTCACCCCTCCACTTT. Amino acids: CASSLRDSSSYNSPLHF. V and J are TRBV7-8 and TRBJ1-6; 7 nucleotides align to TRBD1. J lost 0 bases, V lost 2 bases, and 4 bases had no gene match. This CDR3 comprises 17 residues. The germline V gene has CDR1 SGHVS and CDR2 FQNEAQ.

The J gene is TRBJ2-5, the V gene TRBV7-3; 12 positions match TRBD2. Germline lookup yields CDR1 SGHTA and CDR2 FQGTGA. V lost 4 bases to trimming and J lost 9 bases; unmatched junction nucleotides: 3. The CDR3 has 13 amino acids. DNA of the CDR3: TGTGCCAGCAGCTCTCCTAGCGGGGGGGCCCAGTACTTC. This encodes CASSSPSGGAQYF.

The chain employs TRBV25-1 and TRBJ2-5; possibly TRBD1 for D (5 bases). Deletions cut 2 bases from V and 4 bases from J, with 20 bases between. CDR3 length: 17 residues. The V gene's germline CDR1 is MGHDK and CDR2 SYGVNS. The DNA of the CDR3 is TGTGCCAGCAGTGAAATAAGGGGCATCCATCCAAGAGAGACCCAGTACTTC. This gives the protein CASSEIRGIHPRETQYF.

This CDR3 reads CASSIKTENYEQYF. The CDR3 coding sequence is TGTGCCAGTAGTATCAAGACTGAAAACTACGAGCAGTACTTC. This rearrangement joins TRBV19 to TRBJ2-7, with D unclear. V lost 3 bases and J lost 3, with 12 bases in between. The germline V gene has CDR1 LNHDA and CDR2 SQIVND (reference sequence). There are 14 residues in the CDR3.

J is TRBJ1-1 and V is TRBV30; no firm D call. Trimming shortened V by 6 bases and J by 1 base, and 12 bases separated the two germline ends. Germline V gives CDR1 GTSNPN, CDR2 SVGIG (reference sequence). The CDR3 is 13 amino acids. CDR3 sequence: CACVGHQNTEAFF. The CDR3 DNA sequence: TGTGCCTGCGTTGGGCATCAGAACACTGAAGCTTTCTTT.

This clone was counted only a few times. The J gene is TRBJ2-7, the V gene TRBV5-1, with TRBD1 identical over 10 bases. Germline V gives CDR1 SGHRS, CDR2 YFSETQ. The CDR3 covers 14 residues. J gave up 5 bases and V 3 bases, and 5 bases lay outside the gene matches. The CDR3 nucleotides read TGCGCCAGCAGCTCACGGGACAGGGGAGACGAGCAGTACTTC. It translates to CASSSRDRGDEQYF. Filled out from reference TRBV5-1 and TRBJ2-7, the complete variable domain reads KAGVTQTPRYLIKTRGQQVTLSCSPISGHRSVSWYQQTPGQGLQFLFEYFSETQRNKGNFPGRFSGRQFSNSRSEMNVSTLELGDSALYLCASSSRDRGDEQYFGPGTRLTVT.

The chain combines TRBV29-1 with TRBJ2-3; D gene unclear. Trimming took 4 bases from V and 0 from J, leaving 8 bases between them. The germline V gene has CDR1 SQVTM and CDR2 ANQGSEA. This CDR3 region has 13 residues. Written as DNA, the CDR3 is TGCAGCGTTGTGAGATCTAGCACAGATACGCAGTATTTT. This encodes CSVVRSSTDTQYF.

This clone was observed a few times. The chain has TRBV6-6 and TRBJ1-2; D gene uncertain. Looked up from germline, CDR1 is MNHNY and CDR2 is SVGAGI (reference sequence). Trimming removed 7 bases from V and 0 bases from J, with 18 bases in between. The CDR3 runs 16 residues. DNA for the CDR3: TGTGCCAGCACCCAAGGAAGCGGGGTATCTAACTATGGCTACACCTTC. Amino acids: CASTQGSGVSNYGYTF.

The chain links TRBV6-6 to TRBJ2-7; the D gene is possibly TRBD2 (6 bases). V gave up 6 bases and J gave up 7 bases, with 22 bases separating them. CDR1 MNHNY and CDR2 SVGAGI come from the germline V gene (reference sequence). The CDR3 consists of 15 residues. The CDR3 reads CASRIRDSPLREQYF. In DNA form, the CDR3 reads TGTGCCAGCAGGATCCGGGACTCTCCTCTCCGGGAGCAGTACTTC.

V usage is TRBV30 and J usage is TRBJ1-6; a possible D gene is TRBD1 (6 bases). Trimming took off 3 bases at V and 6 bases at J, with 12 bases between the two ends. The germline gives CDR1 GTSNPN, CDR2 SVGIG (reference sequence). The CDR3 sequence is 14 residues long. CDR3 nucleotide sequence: TGTGCCTGGAGCCCCGGACAGTCTAATTCACCCCTCCACTTT. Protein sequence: CAWSPGQSNSPLHF.

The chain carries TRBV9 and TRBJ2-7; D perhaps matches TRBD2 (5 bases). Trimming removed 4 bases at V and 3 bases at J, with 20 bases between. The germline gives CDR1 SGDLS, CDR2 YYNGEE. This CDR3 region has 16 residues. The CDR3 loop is CASSSNLRGRGYEQYF. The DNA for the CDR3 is TGTGCCAGCAGCTCAAACCTCCGGGGAAGAGGCTACGAGCAGTACTTC.

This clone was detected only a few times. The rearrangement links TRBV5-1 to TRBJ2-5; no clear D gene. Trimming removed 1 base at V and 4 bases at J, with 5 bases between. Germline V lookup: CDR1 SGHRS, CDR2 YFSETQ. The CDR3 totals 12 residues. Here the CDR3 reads CASSLTRETQYF. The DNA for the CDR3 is TGCGCCAGCAGCTTGACGCGAGAGACCCAGTACTTC.

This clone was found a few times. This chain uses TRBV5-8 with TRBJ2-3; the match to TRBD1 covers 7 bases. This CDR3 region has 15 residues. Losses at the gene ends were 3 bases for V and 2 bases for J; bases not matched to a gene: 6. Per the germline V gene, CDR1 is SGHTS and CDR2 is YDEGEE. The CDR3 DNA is TGTGCCAGCAGCTCGGGACAGACTTTCACAGATACGCAGTATTTT. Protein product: CASSSGQTFTDTQYF.

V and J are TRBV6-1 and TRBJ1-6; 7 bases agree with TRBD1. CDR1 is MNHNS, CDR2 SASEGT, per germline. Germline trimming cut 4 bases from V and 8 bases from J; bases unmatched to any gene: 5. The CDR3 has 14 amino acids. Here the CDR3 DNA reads TGTGCCAGCAGTGGGACAGGTGGAGATTCACCCCTCCACTTT. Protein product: CASSGTGGDSPLHF.

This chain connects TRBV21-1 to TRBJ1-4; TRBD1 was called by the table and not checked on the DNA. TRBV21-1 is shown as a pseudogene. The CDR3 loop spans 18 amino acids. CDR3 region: CASTKGSRRQTSWEKLFF. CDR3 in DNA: TGTGCCAGCACTAAGGGGTCCCGGCGCCAAACTTCTTGGGAAAAACTGTTTTTT.

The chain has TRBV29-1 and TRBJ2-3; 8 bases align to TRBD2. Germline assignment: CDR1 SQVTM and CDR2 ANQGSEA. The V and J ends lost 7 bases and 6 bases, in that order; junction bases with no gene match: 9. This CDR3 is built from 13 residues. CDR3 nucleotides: TGCAGCGCCATACCGGGACTAGGCGATACGCAGTATTTT. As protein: CSAIPGLGDTQYF.

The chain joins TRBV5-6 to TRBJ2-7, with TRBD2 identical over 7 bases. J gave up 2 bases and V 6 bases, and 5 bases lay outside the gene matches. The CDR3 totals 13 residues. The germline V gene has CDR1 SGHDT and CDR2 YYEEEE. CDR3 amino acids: CASTSGDPYEQYF. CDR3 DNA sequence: TGTGCCAGCACCAGCGGGGACCCCTACGAGCAGTACTTC.

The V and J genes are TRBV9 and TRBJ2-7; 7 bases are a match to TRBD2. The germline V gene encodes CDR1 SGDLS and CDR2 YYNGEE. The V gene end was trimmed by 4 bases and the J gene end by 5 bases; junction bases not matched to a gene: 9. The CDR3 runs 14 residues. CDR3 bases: TGTGCCAGCAGCCCTCCCGGGGGGAACCACGAGCAGTACTTC. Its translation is CASSPPGGNHEQYF.

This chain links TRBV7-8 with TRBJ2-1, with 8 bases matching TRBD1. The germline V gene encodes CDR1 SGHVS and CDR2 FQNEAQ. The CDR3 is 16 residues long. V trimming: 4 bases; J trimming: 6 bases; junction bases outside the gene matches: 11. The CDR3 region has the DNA TGTGCCAGCAGCTCTTTGGACAGGGTGAGTCTCAATGAGCAGTTCTTC. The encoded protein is CASSSLDRVSLNEQFF.